These 15 T cell receptor beta chains were sequenced from one sample in a study of blood T cell repertoires in COVID-19. Sequenced by immunoSEQ multiplex PCR; TCRdb stores in-frame clones only, minus some. The sample holds approximately 200,000 clones; roughly 82% are singletons and the top ten take about an eighth. Sequencing was done on a sample of PBMCs or T cells enriched from blood (not recorded which). These receptors were collected from a man aged 40-49 years who had recovered from COVID-19.

The V call is TRBV7-7, the J call TRBJ2-1; no reliable D call. The CDR3 is 17 residues long. V gave up 5 bases and J gave up 4 bases, with 21 bases separating them. Germline CDR1 SSHAT, CDR2 FNYEAQ (reference sequence). The CDR3 loop reads CASSAGSSSSQYNEQFF. The CDR3 nucleotides are TGTGCCAGCAGCGCCGGGTCCTCCTCATCCCAATACAATGAGCAGTTCTTC.

The chain is built from TRBV5-1 and TRBJ1-2, with a tentative D call TRBD1 (6 bases). The CDR3 sequence is 15 residues long. CDR1 and CDR2 (germline): SGHRS, YFSETQ. V lost 4 bases and J 5 bases, leaving 18 bases between the germline ends. For the CDR3, the DNA is TGCGCCAGCAGCAAGGATGGACAGCTACCATATGGCTACACCTTC. Its translation is CASSKDGQLPYGYTF.

The V call is TRBV3-1 (or the pseudogene TRBV3-2), the J call TRBJ2-3; a possible D gene is TRBD2 (5 bases). The V end was cut by 5 bases, the J end by 3 bases, with 15 bases between. The length of the CDR3 is 15 residues. Germline-derived CDR1 and CDR2 are LGHDT and YNNKEL (reference sequence). CDR3 DNA sequence: TGTGCCAGCAGCTCCTTTAGCGAGAGGACAGATACGCAGTATTTT. Its protein is CASSSFSERTDTQYF.

The V gene is TRBV9, the J gene TRBJ1-4; tentative D call: TRBD1 (6 bases). The V and J ends lost 3 bases and 10 bases respectively, with 16 bases between them. CDR3 length: 14 amino acids. Germline values: CDR1 SGDLS, CDR2 YYNGEE. In nucleotides, the CDR3 is TGTGCCAGCAGCGCCCCAGGGGTTCGGGGAAAACTGTTTTTT. It encodes CASSAPGVRGKLFF.

CDR3 sequence (DNA): TGTGCTAGTGGTTTGGGTGGGGCCGCGGGCAATCAGCCCCAGCATTTT. Encoded protein: CASGLGGAAGNQPQHF. This chain uses TRBV12-5 with TRBJ1-5, with D tentatively TRBD1 (5 bases). The CDR3 has 16 residues. The V gene's germline CDR1 is LGHNT and CDR2 FRNRAP. Trimming removed 1 base from V and 2 bases from J, with 12 bases in between.

The gene calls are TRBV3-1 (or the pseudogene TRBV3-2) and TRBJ2-2, with 8 bases matching TRBD2. In germline, CDR1 is LGHDT, CDR2 YNNKEL (reference sequence). The V segment lost 7 bases and the J segment 3 bases; nucleotides outside the gene matches: 4. CDR3 size: 14 residues. This CDR3 reads CASKFSGDTGELFF. The CDR3 DNA is TGTGCCAGCAAGTTTAGCGGGGACACCGGGGAGCTGTTTTTT.

This clone was found a few times. CDR3 nucleotide sequence: TGCGCCAGCAGCCAAGAAGCCCATCACAGGGGGAGGGGTTACGAGCAGTACTTC. This gives the protein CASSQEAHHRGRGYEQYF. The chain combines TRBV4-3 with TRBJ2-7; a possible D gene is TRBD1 (8 bases). Germline V gene sequence: CDR1 LGHNA, CDR2 YSLEER. The ends were cut back, 0 bases at V and 4 bases at J, with 22 bases in the middle. This CDR3 contains 18 residues.

The rearrangement uses TRBV5-4 and TRBJ2-7; 7 bases are shared with TRBD1. V dropped 3 bases and J dropped 1; count of bases not matched to a gene: 7. This CDR3 has 15 amino acids. The V gene's germline CDR1 is SGHNT and CDR2 YYREEE (reference sequence). The CDR3 loop is CASSYRQGRSYEQYF. The CDR3 DNA reads as TGTGCCAGCAGCTACAGACAGGGACGATCCTACGAGCAGTACTTC.

This clone has just one count. This chain links TRBV7-9 with TRBJ1-2, with 8 bases fitting TRBD1. This CDR3 spans 14 amino acids. Germline loops: CDR1 SEHNR, CDR2 FQNEAQ (reference sequence). V lost 5 bases and J lost 5; bases outside the gene matches: 7. The CDR3 DNA sequence: TGTGCCAGCAGCGCGGACAGGGTCGGATATGGCTACACCTTC. Protein: CASSADRVGYGYTF.

This clone appeared a few times. The chain couples TRBV10-3 to TRBJ2-1; 10 nucleotides line up with TRBD2. The V gene's germline CDR1 is ENHRY and CDR2 SYGVKD. The CDR3 is 14 residues long. After removal of 7 bases from V and 4 bases from J, the junction contained 4 bases not matched to a gene. CDR3 protein: CAIKELAGYNEQFF. For the CDR3, the DNA is TGTGCCATCAAAGAACTAGCGGGATACAATGAGCAGTTCTTC.

This clone was detected once. V and J are TRBV7-9 and TRBJ2-1; 7 nucleotides align to TRBD1. After removal of 5 bases from V and 7 bases from J, the junction contained 11 bases not matched to a gene. The CDR3 has 15 residues. Per the germline V gene, CDR1 is SEHNR and CDR2 is FQNEAQ (reference sequence). In DNA, the CDR3 is TGTGCCAGCAGCCAACAGGGGACCACGGGTAATGAGCAGTTCTTC. Translated: CASSQQGTTGNEQFF.

The chain uses TRBV18 and TRBJ1-1; 8 bases match TRBD1. The CDR3 length is 14 residues. Germline loops: CDR1 KGHSH, CDR2 LQKENI. The V gene end was trimmed by 4 bases and the J gene end by 0 bases; junction bases not matched to a gene: 1. The CDR3 DNA reads TGTGCCAGCTCACTGGACAGGGTGAACACTGAAGCTTTCTTT. Amino acid sequence: CASSLDRVNTEAFF.

This chain connects TRBV29-1 to TRBJ1-5; D not certain. This CDR3 region has 12 residues. Germline-derived CDR1 and CDR2 are SQVTM and ANQGSEA. V dropped 4 bases and J dropped 2 bases, with 6 bases sitting between them. The CDR3 is CSVVFGNQPQHF. CDR3 bases: TGCAGCGTTGTATTTGGCAATCAGCCCCAGCATTTT.

The genes are TRBV30 and TRBJ2-7, with D unclear. V lost 5 bases to trimming and J lost 7 bases, with 12 bases between them. The V gene's germline CDR1 is GTSNPN and CDR2 SVGIG (reference sequence). The CDR3 totals 11 residues. The CDR3 sequence is CAWATAREQYV. For the CDR3, the DNA is TGTGCCTGGGCTACCGCGAGGGAGCAGTACGTC.

This clone was counted between two and nine times. This chain joins TRBV18 and TRBJ1-5, with D possibly TRBD1 on 5 matching bases. V was shortened by 3 bases and J by 0 bases, with 6 bases between the two germline ends. This CDR3 spans 14 amino acids. CDR1 and CDR2 (germline): KGHSH, LQKENI. This chain's CDR3 is CASSPTASNQPQHF. Written as DNA, the CDR3 is TGTGCCAGCTCACCGACAGCTAGCAATCAGCCCCAGCATTTT.